This T cell receptor beta chain was identified in a study of neoadjuvant nivolumab and ipilimumab in lung cancer. To note about this clone: Its cognate antigen is unknown.

The germline gives CDR1 SGDLS, CDR2 YYNGEE. The junction had 6 bases not matched to a gene; V was cut back by 1 base and J by 6 bases. The CDR3 covers 15 residues. Libraries were prepared by immunoSEQ multiplex PCR; TCRdb keeps only in-frame clonotypes and omits some of them. The sample yields roughly 23,000 clones, approximately 82% seen once. General study results and limits: Compared with tumor-adjacent uninvolved lung, resected tumors showed greater richness and clonality. TCR receptors were sequenced in few samples.

The chain couples TRBV9 to TRBJ2-7, with 11 bases identical to TRBD2. The receptor comes from an adult with non-small cell lung cancer. The specimen comprised peripheral blood, sampled before neoadjuvant nivolumab, alone or with ipilimumab. The CDR3 DNA is TGTGCCAGCAGCGTACTACTAGCGGGAGCATCCGAGCAGTACTTC. Translation: CASSVLLAGASEQYF. Complete variable domain (other parts from reference TRBV9 and TRBJ2-7): DSGVTQTPKHLITATGQRVTLRCSPRSGDLSVYWYQQSLDQGLQFLIQYYNGEERAKGNILERFSAQQFPDLHSELNLSSLELGDSALYFCASSVLLAGASEQYFGPGTRLTVT.